The clone carrying this TCR beta chain was observed a few times. The sample belongs to a study of human T cells and chemical hapten exposure. Time point defined: patch test 2, 6 weeks after DPC sensitization. Regarding treatment: therapeutic diphenylcyclopropenone sensitization with weekly scalp DPC. Unfractionated whole blood served as the source for total RNA extraction. TCRdb fed the RACE reads into MiXCR, producing one record per CDR3 protein. The profile shows roughly 40,000 distinct CDR3 sequences, 8.5% to 10% of them singletons. With V trimmed by 6 bases and J by 0 bases, 9 bases remained unmatched. CDR1 MNHEY and CDR2 SVGEGT come from the germline V gene. This CDR3 has 17 residues.

The chain uses TRBV6-2 or TRBV6-3 and TRBJ1-3; 9 bases agree with TRBD1. Sequenced here: whole blood, sampled in connection with sensitization to the hapten diphenylcyclopropenone (DPC). The TCR was taken from a woman in her 30s with alopecia areata. Some clones in this sample may be carry-over from other donors' samples. In DNA form, the CDR3 reads TGTGCCAGCAGCGACGGGACAGGGAGAGACTCTGGAAACACCATATATTTT. Its protein is CASSDGTGRDSGNTIYF.